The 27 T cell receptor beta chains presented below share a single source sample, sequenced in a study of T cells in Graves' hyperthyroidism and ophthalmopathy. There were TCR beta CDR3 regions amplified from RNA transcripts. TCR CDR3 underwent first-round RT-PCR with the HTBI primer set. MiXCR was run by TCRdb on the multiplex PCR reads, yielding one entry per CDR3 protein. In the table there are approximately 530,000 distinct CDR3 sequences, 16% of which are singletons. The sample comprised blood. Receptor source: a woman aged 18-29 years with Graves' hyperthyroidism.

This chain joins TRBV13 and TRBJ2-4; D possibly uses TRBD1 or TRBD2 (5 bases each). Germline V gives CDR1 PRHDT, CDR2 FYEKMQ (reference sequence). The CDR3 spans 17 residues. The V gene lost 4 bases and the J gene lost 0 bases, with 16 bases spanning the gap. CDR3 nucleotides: TGTGCCAGCAGCTCGAAAAGGGACGTTTTAGCCAAAAACATTCAGTACTTC. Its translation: CASSSKRDVLAKNIQYF.

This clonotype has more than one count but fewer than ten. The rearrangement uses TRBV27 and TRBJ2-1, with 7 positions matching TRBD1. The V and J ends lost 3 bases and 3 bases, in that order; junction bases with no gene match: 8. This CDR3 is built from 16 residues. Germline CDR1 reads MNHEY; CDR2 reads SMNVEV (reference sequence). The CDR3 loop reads CASSFLYRGNYNEQFF. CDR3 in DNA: TGTGCCAGCAGTTTCCTTTACAGGGGCAACTACAATGAGCAGTTCTTC.

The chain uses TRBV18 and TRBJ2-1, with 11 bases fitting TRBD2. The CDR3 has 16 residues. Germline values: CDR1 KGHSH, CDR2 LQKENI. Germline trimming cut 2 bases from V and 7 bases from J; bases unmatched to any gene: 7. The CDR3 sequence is CASSPSRLAGSNEQFF. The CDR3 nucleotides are TGTGCCAGCTCACCAAGCCGACTAGCGGGAAGTAATGAGCAGTTCTTC. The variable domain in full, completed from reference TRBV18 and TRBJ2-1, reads NAGVMQNPRHLVRRRGQEARLRCSPMKGHSHVYWYRQLPEEGLKFMVYLQKENIIDESGMPKERFSAEFPKEGPSILRIQQVVRGDSAAYFCASSPSRLAGSNEQFFGPGTRLTVL.

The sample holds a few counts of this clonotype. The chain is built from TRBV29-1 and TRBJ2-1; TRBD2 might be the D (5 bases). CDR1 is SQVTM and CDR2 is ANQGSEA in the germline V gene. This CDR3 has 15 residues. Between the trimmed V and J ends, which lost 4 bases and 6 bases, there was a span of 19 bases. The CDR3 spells CSVVFLAPRGNEQFF. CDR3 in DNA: TGCAGCGTTGTCTTTTTGGCCCCCCGGGGCAATGAGCAGTTCTTC.

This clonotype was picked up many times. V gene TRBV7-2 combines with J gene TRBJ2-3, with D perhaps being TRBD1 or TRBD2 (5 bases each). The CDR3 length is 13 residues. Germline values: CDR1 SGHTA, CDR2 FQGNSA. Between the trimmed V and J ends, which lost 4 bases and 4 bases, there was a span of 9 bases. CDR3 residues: CASSSSRADTQYF. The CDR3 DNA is TGTGCCAGCAGCTCTAGCAGGGCAGATACGCAGTATTTT.

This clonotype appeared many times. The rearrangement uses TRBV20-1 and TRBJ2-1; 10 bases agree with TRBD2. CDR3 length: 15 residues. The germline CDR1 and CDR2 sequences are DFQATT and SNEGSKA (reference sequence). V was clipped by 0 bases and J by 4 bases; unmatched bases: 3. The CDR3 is CSARDLAGAYNEQFF. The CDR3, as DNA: TGCAGTGCTAGAGATCTAGCGGGGGCGTACAATGAGCAGTTCTTC.

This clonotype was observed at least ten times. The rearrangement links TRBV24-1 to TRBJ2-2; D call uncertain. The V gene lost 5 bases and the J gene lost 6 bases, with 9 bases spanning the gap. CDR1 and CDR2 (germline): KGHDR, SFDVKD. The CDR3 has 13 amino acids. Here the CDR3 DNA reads TGTGCCACCAGTGGGAGTGTTCCCGGGGAGCTGTTTTTT. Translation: CATSGSVPGELFF.

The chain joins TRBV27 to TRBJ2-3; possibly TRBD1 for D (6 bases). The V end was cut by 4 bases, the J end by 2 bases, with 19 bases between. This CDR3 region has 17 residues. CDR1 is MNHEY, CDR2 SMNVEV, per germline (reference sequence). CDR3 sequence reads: CASSSFGLGALTDTQYF. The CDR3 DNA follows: TGTGCCAGCAGTTCATTCGGGCTGGGGGCCCTCACAGATACGCAGTATTTT.

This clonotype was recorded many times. The CDR3 sequence is CASMGTGELFF. CDR3 nucleotide sequence: TGTGCCAGCATGGGCACCGGGGAGCTGTTTTTT. The V call is TRBV2, the J call TRBJ2-2; no firm D call. V was clipped by 7 bases and J by 4 bases, with 4 bases between them. CDR1 and CDR2 from the germline V gene are SNHLY and FYNNEI. This CDR3 is 11 amino acids long.

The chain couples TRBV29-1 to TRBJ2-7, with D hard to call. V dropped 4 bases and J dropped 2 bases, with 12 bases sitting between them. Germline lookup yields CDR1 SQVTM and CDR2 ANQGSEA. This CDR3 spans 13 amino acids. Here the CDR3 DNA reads TGCAGCGTTGTTGAACCAAGAACCTACGAGCAGTACTTC. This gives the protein CSVVEPRTYEQYF.

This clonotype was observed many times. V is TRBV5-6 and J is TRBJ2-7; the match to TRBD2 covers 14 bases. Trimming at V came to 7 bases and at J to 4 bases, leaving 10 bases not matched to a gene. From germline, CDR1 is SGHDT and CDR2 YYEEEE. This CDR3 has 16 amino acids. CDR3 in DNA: TGTGCCAGCTCACTCGGACTAGCGGGAGGATCTTACGAGCAGTACTTC. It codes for CASSLGLAGGSYEQYF.

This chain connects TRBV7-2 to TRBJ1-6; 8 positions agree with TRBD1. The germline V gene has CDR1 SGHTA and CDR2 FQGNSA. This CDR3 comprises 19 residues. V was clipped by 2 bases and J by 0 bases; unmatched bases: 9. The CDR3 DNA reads TGTGCCAGCAGCTTAAACCCAGGGGGCAGGAGCTCCTATAATTCACCCCTCCACTTT. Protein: CASSLNPGGRSSYNSPLHF.

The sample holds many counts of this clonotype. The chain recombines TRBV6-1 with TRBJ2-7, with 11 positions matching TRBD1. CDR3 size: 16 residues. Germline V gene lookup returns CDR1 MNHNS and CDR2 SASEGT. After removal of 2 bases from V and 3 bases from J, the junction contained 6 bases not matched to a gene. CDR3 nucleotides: TGTGCCAGCAGTGAACCCCCGGGACAGGGGGGCTACGAGCAGTACTTC. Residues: CASSEPPGQGGYEQYF.

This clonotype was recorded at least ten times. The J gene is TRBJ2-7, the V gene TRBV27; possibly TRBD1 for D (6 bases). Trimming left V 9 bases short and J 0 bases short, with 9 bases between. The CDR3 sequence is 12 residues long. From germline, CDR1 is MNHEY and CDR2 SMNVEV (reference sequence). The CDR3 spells CASGDNSYEQYF. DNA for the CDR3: TGTGCCAGTGGGGACAACTCCTACGAGCAGTACTTC.

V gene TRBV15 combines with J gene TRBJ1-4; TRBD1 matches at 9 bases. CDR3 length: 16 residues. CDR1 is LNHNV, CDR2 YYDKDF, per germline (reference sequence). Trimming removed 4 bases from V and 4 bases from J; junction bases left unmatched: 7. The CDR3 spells CATSKVYRGLNEKLFF. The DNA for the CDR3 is TGTGCCACCAGCAAAGTCTACAGGGGGCTTAATGAAAAACTGTTTTTT.

This chain's CDR3 is CASRQNLAGLSYNEQFF. The CDR3 DNA reads as TGCGCCAGCAGGCAAAACTTAGCGGGACTCTCCTACAATGAGCAGTTCTTC. The V call is TRBV5-1, the J call TRBJ2-1; 8 bases line up with TRBD2. The CDR3 sequence is 17 residues long. The V gene end was trimmed by 5 bases and the J gene end by 0 bases; junction bases not matched to a gene: 10. CDR1 SGHRS and CDR2 YFSETQ come from the germline V gene.

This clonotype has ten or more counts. CDR3 loop: CASSPRYGTYGQPQHF. CDR3 bases: TGTGCCAGCTCACCACGATACGGTACCTATGGTCAGCCCCAGCATTTT. This chain links TRBV18 with TRBJ1-5; D is ambiguous. The V and J ends lost 1 base and 6 bases respectively, with 16 bases between them. Germline assignment: CDR1 KGHSH and CDR2 LQKENI. The CDR3 spans 16 residues.

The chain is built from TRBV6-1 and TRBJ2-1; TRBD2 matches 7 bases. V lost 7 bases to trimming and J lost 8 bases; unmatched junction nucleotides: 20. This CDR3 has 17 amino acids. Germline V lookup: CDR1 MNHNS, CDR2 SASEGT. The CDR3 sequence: CASTPMGKTSWGDEQFF. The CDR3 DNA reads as TGTGCCAGCACCCCGATGGGAAAGACTAGCTGGGGTGATGAGCAGTTCTTC.

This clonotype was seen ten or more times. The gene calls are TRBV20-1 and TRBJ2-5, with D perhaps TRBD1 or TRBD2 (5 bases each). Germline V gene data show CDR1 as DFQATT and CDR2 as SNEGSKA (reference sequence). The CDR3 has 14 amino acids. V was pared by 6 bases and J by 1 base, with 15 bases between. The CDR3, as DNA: TGCAGTGCCCGACTGCCTGGGGGCCAAGAGACCCAGTACTTC. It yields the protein CSARLPGGQETQYF.

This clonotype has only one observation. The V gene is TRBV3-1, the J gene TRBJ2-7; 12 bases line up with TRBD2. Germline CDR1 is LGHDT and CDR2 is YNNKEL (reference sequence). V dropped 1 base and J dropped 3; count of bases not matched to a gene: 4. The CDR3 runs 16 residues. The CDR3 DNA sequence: TGTGCCAGCAGCCAAGGTCTAGCGGGGGGGTTCTACGAGCAGTACTTC. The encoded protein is CASSQGLAGGFYEQYF.

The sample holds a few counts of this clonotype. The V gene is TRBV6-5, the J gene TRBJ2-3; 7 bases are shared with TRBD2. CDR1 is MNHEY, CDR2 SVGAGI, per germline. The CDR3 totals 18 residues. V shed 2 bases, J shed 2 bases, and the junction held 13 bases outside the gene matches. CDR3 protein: CASSYAPAGTIPTDTQYF. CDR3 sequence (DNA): TGTGCCAGCAGTTACGCGCCGGCCGGGACTATCCCCACAGATACGCAGTATTTT.

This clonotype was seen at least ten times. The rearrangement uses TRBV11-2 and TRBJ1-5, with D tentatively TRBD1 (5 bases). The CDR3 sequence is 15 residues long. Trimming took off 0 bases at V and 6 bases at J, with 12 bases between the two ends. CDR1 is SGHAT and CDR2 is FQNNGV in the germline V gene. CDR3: CASSLEGRAPQPQHF. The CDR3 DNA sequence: TGTGCCAGCAGCTTAGAGGGCAGGGCCCCTCAGCCCCAGCATTTT.

The CDR3, as DNA: TGTGCCAGCAGTCTTGGGACGGGAGGCTACACCTTC. This encodes CASSLGTGGYTF. The chain combines TRBV6-1 with TRBJ1-2; possibly TRBD1 for D (5 bases). The ends were cut back, 5 bases at V and 8 bases at J, with 12 bases in the middle. The CDR3 consists of 12 residues. In germline, CDR1 is MNHNS, CDR2 SASEGT.

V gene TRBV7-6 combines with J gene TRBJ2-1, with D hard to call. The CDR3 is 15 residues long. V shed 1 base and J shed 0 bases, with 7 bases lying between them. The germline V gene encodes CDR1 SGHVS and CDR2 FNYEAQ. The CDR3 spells CASSLGPDSYNEQFF. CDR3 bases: TGTGCCAGCAGCTTAGGTCCCGACTCCTACAATGAGCAGTTCTTC.

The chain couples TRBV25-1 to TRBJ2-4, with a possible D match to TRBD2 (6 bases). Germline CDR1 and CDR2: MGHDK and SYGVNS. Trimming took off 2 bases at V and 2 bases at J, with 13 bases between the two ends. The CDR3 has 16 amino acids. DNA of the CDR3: TGTGCCAGCAGTGAACATGGCGGGAAGACCAAAAACATTCAGTACTTC. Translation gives CASSEHGGKTKNIQYF.

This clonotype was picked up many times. DNA for the CDR3: TGTGCCAGCAGCACCGCAGGGTTGTACGGCTACACCTTC. Protein sequence: CASSTAGLYGYTF. This chain uses TRBV6-2 or TRBV6-3 with TRBJ1-2; the D gene is possibly TRBD1 (5 bases). V gave up 6 bases and J gave up 8 bases, with 16 bases separating them. Germline V gene sequence: CDR1 MNHEY, CDR2 SVGEGT. The CDR3 runs 13 residues.

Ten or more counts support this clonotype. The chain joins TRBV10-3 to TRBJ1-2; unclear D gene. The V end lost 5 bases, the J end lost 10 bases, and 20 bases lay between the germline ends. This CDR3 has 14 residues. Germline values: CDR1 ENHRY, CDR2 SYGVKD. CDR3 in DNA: TGTGCCATCAGTTTGGACGGCTCCGATCAGGACTACACCTTC. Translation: CAISLDGSDQDYTF.